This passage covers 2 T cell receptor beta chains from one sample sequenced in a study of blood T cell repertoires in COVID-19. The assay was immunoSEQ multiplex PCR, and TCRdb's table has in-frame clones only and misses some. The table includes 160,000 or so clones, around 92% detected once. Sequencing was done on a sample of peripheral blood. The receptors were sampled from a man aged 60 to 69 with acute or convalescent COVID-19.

The CDR3 DNA sequence: TGTGCCAGCAGCTCTAGACTAGCGGGGCCTTACAATGAGCAGTTCTTC. Amino acids: CASSSRLAGPYNEQFF. This chain joins TRBV7-8 and TRBJ2-1; 11 nucleotides line up with TRBD2. CDR3 size: 16 residues. Germline V gives CDR1 SGHVS, CDR2 FQNEAQ. Trimming at V came to 4 bases and at J to 4 bases, leaving 6 bases not matched to a gene. The whole variable domain, filled in from reference TRBV7-8 and TRBJ2-1, reads GAGVSQSPRYKVAKRGQDVALRCDPISGHVSLFWYQQALGQGPEFLTYFQNEAQLDKSGLPSDRFFAERPEGSVSTLKIQRTQQEDSAVYLCASSSRLAGPYNEQFFGPGTRLTVL.

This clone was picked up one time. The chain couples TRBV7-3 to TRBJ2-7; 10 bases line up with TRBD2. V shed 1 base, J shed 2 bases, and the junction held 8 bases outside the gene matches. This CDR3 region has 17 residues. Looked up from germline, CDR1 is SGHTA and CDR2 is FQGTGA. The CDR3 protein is CASSLIGGSGGAYEQYF. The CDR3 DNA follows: TGTGCCAGCAGCTTAATTGGTGGGAGCGGGGGGGCCTACGAGCAGTACTTC.